One and the same sample provided the 19 T cell receptor beta chains below, sequenced in a study of vaccination effects on CD4 cells after COVID-19. Antigen specificity for these receptors is unknown. The method was immunoSEQ multiplex PCR; TCRdb's version includes in-frame clones alone and lacks a portion of them. This table has tens of thousands of clones, roughly 74% appearing once. After expansion with viral peptide pools in the ViraFEST assay, antigen-specific CD4+ T cells were sequenced. At the end of about 10 days of culture, CD4+ T cells were isolated. Vaccinated participants had no history of SARS-CoV-2 infection and tested negative for nucleocapsid antibodies. The sequencing here drew on CD4+ T cells from PBMCs cultured with HCoV-NL63 spike peptides, taken before COVID-19 vaccination. The receptors originated from a human donor who received a COVID-19 vaccine.

V gene TRBV23-1 combines with J gene TRBJ1-5; weak D call: TRBD1 (5 bases). TRBV23-1 qualifies as an ORF whose function is uncertain. This CDR3 is built from 15 residues. Trimming shortened V by 2 bases and J by 4 bases, and 12 bases separated the two germline ends. The CDR3 is CASSQGARWNQPQHF. The CDR3 DNA reads TGCGCCAGCAGTCAAGGGGCTCGGTGGAATCAGCCCCAGCATTTT.

The chain combines TRBV6-6 with TRBJ1-3; the match to TRBD1 covers 10 bases. The junction had 10 bases not matched to a gene; V was cut back by 7 bases and J by 7 bases. Germline V gene sequence: CDR1 MNHNY, CDR2 SVGAGI (reference sequence). This CDR3 region has 15 residues. This CDR3 reads CASTGPGQGSNTIYF. The CDR3 bases are TGTGCCAGCACCGGACCGGGACAGGGGAGTAACACCATATATTTT.

V gene TRBV3-1 (or the pseudogene TRBV3-2) combines with J gene TRBJ2-5; 9 bases map to TRBD2. This CDR3 has 14 residues. CDR1 and CDR2 (germline): LGHDT, YNNKEL (reference sequence). Trimming cost V 4 bases and J 1 base; bases outside gene matches: 1. The CDR3 DNA reads as TGTGCCAGCAGCCCTAGCGGGGCCCAAGAGACCCAGTACTTC. As protein: CASSPSGAQETQYF.

This clone was detected only a few times. The chain uses TRBV7-6 and TRBJ1-4; D might be TRBD1 (6 bases). Germline V lookup: CDR1 SGHVS, CDR2 FNYEAQ. V lost 3 bases to trimming and J lost 3 bases, with 11 bases between them. The CDR3 runs 15 residues. The DNA of the CDR3 is TGTGCCAGCAGCTTCAAGGGACAAGCTAATGAAAAACTGTTTTTT. Its protein product is CASSFKGQANEKLFF.

The chain links TRBV5-1 to TRBJ2-2, with TRBD1 as a possible D gene (6 bases). V was cut by 0 bases and J by 0 bases, with 6 bases left in between. CDR1 is SGHRS, CDR2 YFSETQ, per germline. This CDR3 spans 15 amino acids. Here the CDR3 DNA reads TGCGCCAGCAGCTTGGGGACAGCGAACACCGGGGAGCTGTTTTTT. Translating gives CASSLGTANTGELFF.

The rearrangement uses TRBV28 and TRBJ2-6, with 7 nucleotides matching TRBD2. The germline gives CDR1 MDHEN, CDR2 SYDVKM. The CDR3 has 17 amino acids. The V segment lost 3 bases and the J segment 4 bases; nucleotides outside the gene matches: 9. The CDR3 sequence: CASSFGGKGRGANVLTF. Here the CDR3 DNA reads TGTGCCAGCAGTTTCGGGGGGAAGGGTCGAGGGGCCAACGTCCTGACTTTC.

The chain is built from TRBV28 and TRBJ1-4; a weak D match, TRBD1 (6 bases). V lost 7 bases and J 6 bases, leaving 15 bases between the germline ends. This CDR3 comprises 14 residues. Germline lookup yields CDR1 MDHEN and CDR2 SYDVKM. DNA of the CDR3: TGTGCCAGCACGTTCTTGGACAGTTATGAAAAACTGTTTTTT. Its translation: CASTFLDSYEKLFF.

V is TRBV12-5 and J is TRBJ1-2, with D possibly TRBD1 on 6 matching bases. The CDR3 loop spans 15 amino acids. V was cut by 0 bases and J by 4 bases, with 12 bases left in between. Germline loops: CDR1 LGHNT, CDR2 FRNRAP. CDR3 sequence reads: CASGLVPGQSYGYTF. The CDR3 DNA reads TGTGCTAGTGGTTTGGTACCCGGACAGTCCTATGGCTACACCTTC.

The rearrangement joins TRBV28 to TRBJ1-6, with a possible D match to TRBD1 (6 bases). CDR1 is MDHEN, CDR2 SYDVKM, per germline. V lost 8 bases, J lost 0 bases, and 17 bases lay in between. The CDR3 runs to 17 residues. The CDR3 loop is CASSLGASFSYNSPLHF. The CDR3 nucleotides are TGTGCCAGCTCGTTGGGGGCCAGTTTCTCCTATAATTCACCCCTCCACTTT.

This clone was seen only once. The chain is built from TRBV24-1 and TRBJ2-3, with D tentatively TRBD2 (5 bases). Germline V CDR1 and CDR2: KGHDR, SFDVKD. V lost 5 bases and J 2 bases, leaving 13 bases between the germline ends. This CDR3 is 15 amino acids long. This chain's CDR3 is CATSARGISTDTQYF. CDR3 bases: TGTGCCACCAGTGCTCGGGGAATCTCCACAGATACGCAGTATTTT.

V gene TRBV11-2 combines with J gene TRBJ2-3; 8 nucleotides line up with TRBD2. After removal of 6 bases from V and 1 base from J, the junction contained 0 bases not matched to a gene. The CDR3 runs to 13 residues. The germline V gene encodes CDR1 SGHAT and CDR2 FQNNGV. Here the CDR3 reads CASRAGGTDTQYF. In DNA form, the CDR3 reads TGTGCCAGCAGAGCGGGGGGCACAGATACGCAGTATTTT.

The V gene is TRBV3-1 (or the pseudogene TRBV3-2), the J gene TRBJ2-2; 9 nucleotides agree with TRBD1. Germline CDR1 and CDR2: LGHDT and YNNKEL (reference sequence). This CDR3 has 17 residues. V shed 0 bases, J shed 4 bases, and the junction held 6 bases outside the gene matches. CDR3 region: CASSQDRTGASTGELFF. CDR3 coding DNA: TGTGCCAGCAGCCAAGATCGGACAGGGGCCAGCACCGGGGAGCTGTTTTTT.

The chain employs TRBV24-1 and TRBJ2-5; D is possibly TRBD1 or TRBD2 (5 bases each). Between the trimmed V and J ends, which lost 3 bases and 1 base, there was a span of 11 bases. Germline V CDR1 and CDR2: KGHDR, SFDVKD. The CDR3 consists of 15 residues. The CDR3 nucleotides read TGTGCCACCAGTGATATCCGGGGCCCCCAAGAGACCCAGTACTTC. Translating gives CATSDIRGPQETQYF.

This clone has only a few counts. The J gene is TRBJ2-1, the V gene TRBV9; D remains unclear. CDR3 size: 16 residues. The germline V gene encodes CDR1 SGDLS and CDR2 YYNGEE. V lost 3 bases to trimming and J lost 0 bases, with 13 bases between them. CDR3 in DNA: TGTGCCAGCAGCGACTTTGGCGGTAGCTCCTACAATGAGCAGTTCTTC. This translates into CASSDFGGSSYNEQFF.

The CDR3 is CSASGSSRGETQYF. The DNA of the CDR3 is TGCAGTGCTAGTGGTTCCTCGCGTGGGGAGACCCAGTACTTC. The J gene is TRBJ2-5, the V gene TRBV20-1; D gene unclear. The CDR3 contains 14 residues. V lost 3 bases, J lost 5 bases, and 16 bases lay in between. Germline V gives CDR1 DFQATT, CDR2 SNEGSKA (reference sequence).

The rearrangement uses TRBV3-1 (or the pseudogene TRBV3-2) and TRBJ1-1; the D gene is possibly TRBD1 (5 bases). CDR1 is LGHDT and CDR2 is YNNKEL in the germline V gene (reference sequence). The V end was cut by 3 bases, the J end by 2 bases, with 10 bases between. The CDR3 spans 14 residues. The CDR3 region is CASSQSQVNTEAFF. In DNA form, the CDR3 reads TGTGCCAGCAGCCAGTCACAGGTAAACACTGAAGCTTTCTTT.

This clone was detected once. V and J are TRBV5-1 and TRBJ1-1; D gene uncertain. Trimming stripped 5 bases from V and 1 base from J, with 3 bases between. CDR1 and CDR2 from the germline V gene are SGHRS and YFSETQ. The CDR3 consists of 11 residues. Written as DNA, the CDR3 is TGCGCCAGCAGAGAGAACACTGAAGCTTTCTTT. Its protein is CASRENTEAFF.

V usage is TRBV24-1 and J usage is TRBJ2-3, with a weak D call TRBD1 (6 bases). Per germline, CDR1 KGHDR and CDR2 SFDVKD. The length of the CDR3 is 15 residues. V gave up 0 bases and J gave up 1 base, with 7 bases separating them. In DNA, the CDR3 is TGTGCCACCAGTGATTTGGAGGGGGGCACAGATACGCAGTATTTT. As protein: CATSDLEGGTDTQYF.

V usage is TRBV10-1 and J usage is TRBJ1-1; TRBD1 might be the D (6 bases). V was shortened by 4 bases and J by 4 bases, with 19 bases between the two germline ends. Germline CDR1 is WNHNN and CDR2 is SYGVQD (reference sequence). This CDR3 has 16 amino acids. The CDR3 coding sequence is TGCGCCAGCAGTGGCACACGAGGACAGCAGATCACTGAAGCTTTCTTT. Amino acids: CASSGTRGQQITEAFF.